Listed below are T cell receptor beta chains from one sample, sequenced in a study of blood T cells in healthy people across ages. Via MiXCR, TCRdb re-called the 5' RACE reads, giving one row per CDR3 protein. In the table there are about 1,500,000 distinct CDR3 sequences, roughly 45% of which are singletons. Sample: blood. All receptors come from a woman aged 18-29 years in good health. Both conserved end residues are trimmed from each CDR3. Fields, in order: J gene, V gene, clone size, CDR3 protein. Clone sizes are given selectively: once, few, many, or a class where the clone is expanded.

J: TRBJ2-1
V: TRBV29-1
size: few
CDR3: SVGEGGGIYNEQF

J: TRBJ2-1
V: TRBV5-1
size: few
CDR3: ASSFQVGGNEQF

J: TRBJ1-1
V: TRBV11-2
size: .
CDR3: ASSPGGIALNTEAF

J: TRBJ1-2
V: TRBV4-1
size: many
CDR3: ASSQGAAYGYT

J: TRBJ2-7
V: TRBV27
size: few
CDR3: ASSLRGFGYYEQY

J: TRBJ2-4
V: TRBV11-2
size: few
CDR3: ASSHSQKQY

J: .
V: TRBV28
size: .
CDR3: ASRVIGVTYEQY

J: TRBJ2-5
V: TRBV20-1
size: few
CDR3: SASQGIKETQY

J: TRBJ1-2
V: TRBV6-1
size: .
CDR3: ASSGLTGHEEGYT

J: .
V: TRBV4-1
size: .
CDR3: ASSPTVLLGEQY

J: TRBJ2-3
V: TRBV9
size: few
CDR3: ASTLYSGPNTDTQY

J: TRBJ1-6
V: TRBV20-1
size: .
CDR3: SARDVAFRNSPLH

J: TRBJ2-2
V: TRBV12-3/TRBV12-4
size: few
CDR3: ASRLLVTGELF

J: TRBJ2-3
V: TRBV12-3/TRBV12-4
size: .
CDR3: ASTGRAITDTQY

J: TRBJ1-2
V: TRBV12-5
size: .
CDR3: ASGLGRENFSYGYT

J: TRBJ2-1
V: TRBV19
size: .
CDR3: ASQKGGSYNEQF

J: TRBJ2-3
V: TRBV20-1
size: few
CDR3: SARDQALAGLTDTQY

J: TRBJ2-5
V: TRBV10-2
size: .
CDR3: ASTGTFGAHEQY

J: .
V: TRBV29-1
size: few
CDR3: SVEAGLGSEQY

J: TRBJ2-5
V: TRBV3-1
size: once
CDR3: ASSPTAAQETQY

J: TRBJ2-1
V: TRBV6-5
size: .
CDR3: ASGLTGSGTRNEQF

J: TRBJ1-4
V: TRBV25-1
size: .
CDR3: ASSAQGANEKLF

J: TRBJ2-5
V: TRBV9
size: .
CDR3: ASSVTGTNEQY

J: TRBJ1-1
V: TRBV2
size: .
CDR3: ASRTRDRENTEAF

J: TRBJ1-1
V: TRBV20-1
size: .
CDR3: SAQKGGPSTEAF

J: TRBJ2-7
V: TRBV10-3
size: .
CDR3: AAQLAGGSYEQY

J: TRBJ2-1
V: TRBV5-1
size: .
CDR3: ASKEQVEQF

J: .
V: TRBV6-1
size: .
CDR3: ASVKKGVESSEQY

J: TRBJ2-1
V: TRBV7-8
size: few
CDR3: ASITLQGTEQF

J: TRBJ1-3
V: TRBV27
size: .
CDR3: ASSLPGQGSICIIY

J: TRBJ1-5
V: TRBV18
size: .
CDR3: ASSPPPGGQPQH

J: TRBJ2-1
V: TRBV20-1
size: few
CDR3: SAPRAGARNEQF

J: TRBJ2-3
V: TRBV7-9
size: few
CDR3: ASSSRGSPDTQY

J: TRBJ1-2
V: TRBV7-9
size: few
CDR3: ASSPGWGRKGGYT

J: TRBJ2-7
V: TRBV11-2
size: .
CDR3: ASSLSSGRPSEQY

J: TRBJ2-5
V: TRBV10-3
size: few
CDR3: AISELAGASNEQY

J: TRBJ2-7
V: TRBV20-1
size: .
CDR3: SARDQDRAVEQY

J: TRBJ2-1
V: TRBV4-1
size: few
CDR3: ASSQPLRGSYNEQF

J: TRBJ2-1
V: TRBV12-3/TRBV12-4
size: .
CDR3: ASSIGTIHNEQF

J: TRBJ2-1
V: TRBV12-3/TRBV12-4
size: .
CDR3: ASSLGLGGESYNEQF

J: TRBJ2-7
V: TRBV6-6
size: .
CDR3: ASSYSKGGTYEQY

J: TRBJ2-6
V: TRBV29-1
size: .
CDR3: SVIGLALNVLT

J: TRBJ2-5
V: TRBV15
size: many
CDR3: ATSRQTGVQETQY

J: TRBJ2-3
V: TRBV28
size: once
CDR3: ASTAWGQGPDTQY

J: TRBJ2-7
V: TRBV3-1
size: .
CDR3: ASTPSRVKGYEQY

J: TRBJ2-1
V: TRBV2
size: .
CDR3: ASKWTSGGNEQF

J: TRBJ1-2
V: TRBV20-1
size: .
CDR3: SARDQLYGYT

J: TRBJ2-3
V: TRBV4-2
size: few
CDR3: ASSQGDGLAGSASTDTQY

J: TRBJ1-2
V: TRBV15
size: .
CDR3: ATCRDAAISNYGYT

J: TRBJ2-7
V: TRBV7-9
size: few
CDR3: ASSFDREVYYEQY

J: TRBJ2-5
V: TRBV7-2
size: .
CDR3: ASSSGADWGSSQY

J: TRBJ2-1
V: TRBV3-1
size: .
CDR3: ASTHGDTTYEQF

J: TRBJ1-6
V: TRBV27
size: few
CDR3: ASSPTGLYNSPLH

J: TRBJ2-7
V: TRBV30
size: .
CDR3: AWSVTAYEQY

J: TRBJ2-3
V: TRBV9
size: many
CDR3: ASSVRGLRTDTQY